This T cell receptor (beta chain) was captured by sequencing in a study of blood T cell repertoires in COVID-19. Data came from immunoSEQ multiplex PCR; TCRdb stores just in-frame clones and leaves some out. The repertoire holds 200,000 to 250,000 clones, roughly four fifths seen once, with less than 15% in the top ten. The source is a middle-aged woman with acute or convalescent COVID-19. The specimen was peripheral blood.

The CDR3 protein is CASSPAVGGEADTQYF. CDR3 bases: TGTGCCAGCAGCCCCGCCGTCGGCGGTGAAGCAGATACGCAGTATTTT. The chain is built from TRBV9 and TRBJ2-3; D is uncertain. Germline values: CDR1 SGDLS, CDR2 YYNGEE. Trimming took off 4 bases at V and 4 bases at J, with 19 bases between the two ends. The CDR3 totals 16 residues.